A selection of T cell receptor beta chains follows, all from one sample in a study of tumor-infiltrating lymphocytes in primary liver carcinoma. TCRdb re-analysed the multiplex PCR reads in MiXCR, keeping a single row per CDR3 protein. The sample gives about 99,000 distinct CDR3 sequences, approximately 71% of which show up once; 7.5% to 10% is in the top ten. The sample consisted of liver tumor tissue from sampling region 5. The origin of the receptors is a woman aged 60-75 years with primary liver carcinoma and hepatitis B virus infection. Both conserved end residues are part of each CDR3. The D gene is left open where the match is weak. Only some rows state a clone size, as once, few, many or a class for expanded clones.

D	J	size	V	CDR3	DNA
TRBD2	TRBJ2-1	many	TRBV30	CAWSSTSGLRNEQFF	TGTGCCTGGAGTTCGACTAGCGGCCTGCGCAATGAGCAGTTCTTC
TRBD1	TRBJ2-5	few	TRBV28	CASTPWGQGAPLGTQYF	TGTGCCAGCACCCCCTGGGGACAGGGTGCACCACTGGGGACCCAGTACTTC
.	TRBJ2-5	.	TRBV29-1	CSVLLTEKTQYF	TGCAGCGTTTTACTGACAGAGAAGACCCAGTACTTC
.	TRBJ1-2	many	TRBV6-6	CASSYMGHGYTF	TGTGCCAGCAGTTATATGGGACATGGCTACACCTTC
.	TRBJ1-1	.	TRBV12-3/TRBV12-4	CANIVGAGTEAFF	TGTGCCAACATTGTGGGGGCGGGAACTGAAGCTTTCTTT
TRBD1	TRBJ1-5	many	TRBV6-5	CASRSGQRQPQHF	TGTGCCAGCAGGTCGGGACAGAGACAGCCCCAGCATTTT
.	TRBJ2-1	.	TRBV6-1	CASPSKKPTTYNERFF	TGTGCCAGCCCTAGTAAGAAACCTACTACCTACAATGAGCGGTTCTTC
.	TRBJ2-7	.	TRBV6-6	CASGYSGRRSSYEQYF	TGTGCCAGTGGTTACTCGGGACGGAGGAGCTCCTACGAGCAGTACTTC
TRBD2	TRBJ2-3	.	TRBV24-1	CATSGGGRPTDTQYF	TGTGCCACCAGTGGTGGCGGGAGACCCACAGATACGCAGTATTTT
TRBD1	TRBJ1-3	.	TRBV12-3/TRBV12-4	CASNLGQGAGNTIYF	TGTGCCAGCAACTTAGGGCAGGGGGCTGGAAACACCATATATTTT
TRBD1	TRBJ1-4	.	TRBV11-2	CAGSMPTGGREKLFF	TGTGCCGGCAGCATGCCAACAGGGGGTAGAGAAAAACTGTTCTTT
.	TRBJ1-5	.	TRBV11-1	CASSSRTRLGSTTDTQHF	TGTGCCAGCAGCTCACGGACCAGGCTCGGCTCTACCACAGATACGCAGCATTTT
.	TRBJ2-1	.	TRBV11-2	CANSLGGGQLMNEQFF	TGTGCCAACAGCTTAGGGGGGGGTCAGCTGATGAATGAGCAGTTCTTC
.	TRBJ1-2	.	TRBV5-1	CAGSLSLANYGYTF	TGCGCCGGCAGCTTGAGCCTAGCTAACTATGGCTACACCTTC
.	TRBJ2-2	.	TRBV6-2/TRBV6-3	CASSSGVPGELVF	TGTGCCAGCAGTTCTGGAGTGCCGGGGGAGCTGGTTTTT
.	TRBJ1-1	.	TRBV10-3	CAISEDSTEAFF	TGTGCCATCAGTGAAGACAGCACTGAAGCTTTCTTT
.	TRBJ2-3	.	TRBV7-9	CASSHPASTDTQYF	TGTGCCAGTAGCCACCCGGCATCCACAGATACGCAGTATTTT
.	TRBJ2-1	.	TRBV20-1	CSARDNRGLKGNEYFF	TGCAGTGCTAGAGACAACCGGGGGCTGAAGGGCAATGAGTATTTCTTC
.	TRBJ2-2	.	TRBV28	CASSEGVGKLFF	TGTGCCAGCAGCGAGGGAGTGGGGAAGCTGTTTTTT
.	TRBJ1-1	.	TRBV11-3	CASSPKPNRAKITGAFF	TGTGCCAGCAGTCCAAAGCCGAACAGGGCTAAGATCACTGGAGCTTTCTTT
.	TRBJ2-3	.	TRBV11-2	CTSSLAMGRRSTDTQYF	TGTACCAGCAGTTTGGCAATGGGGAGAAGGAGCACAGATACGCAGTATTTT
.	TRBJ2-2	.	TRBV29-1	CSVDAGMGAGELFF	TGCAGCGTTGACGCGGGAATGGGAGCCGGGGAACTGTTTTTT
.	TRBJ1-1	.	TRBV28	CASGASLCQGTEAFF	TGTGCGAGCGGGGCGTCGCTCTGCCAGGGCACCGAAGCTTTCTTT
.	TRBJ2-7	.	TRBV10-3	CAISERVYEHYF	TGTGCCATCAGTGAACGGGTTTACGAGCACTACTTC
.	TRBJ1-1	few	TRBV30	CAWTTGEGATGAFF	TGTGCCTGGACCACTGGGGAGGGCGCCACTGGAGCTTTCTTT
.	TRBJ1-6	.	TRBV30	CACIIAGDSYNSPLHF	TGTGCCTGCATCATCGCAGGGGACTCCTATAATTCACCCCTCCACTTT
TRBD2	TRBJ2-7	.	TRBV6-5	CASSYVEGGAYEQYF	TGTGCCAGCAGTTACGTAGAGGGAGGGGCTTACGAACAGTATTTC
TRBD1	TRBJ1-4	once	TRBV5-4	CASSHGQGAGDEKLSF	TGTGCCAGCAGCCACGGACAGGGGGCGGGGGATGAAAAACTGTCTTTT
.	TRBJ2-1	once	TRBV6-1	CATSVRGSSYNEHFF	TGTGCCACCAGTGTACGCGGTTCATCCTACAATGAGCATTTCTTC
.	TRBJ2-3	many	TRBV4-1	CASSLEEGRDTQYF	TGCGCCAGCAGCCTCGAGGAGGGCAGAGATACGCAGTATTTT
.	TRBJ2-2	.	TRBV11-3	CASSLGTRRTRELFF	TGTGCCAGCAGCTTAGGAACTAGGAGAACCCGGGAGCTGTTTTTT
.	TRBJ2-3	.	TRBV5-4	CASSNPAVDTQYF	TGTGCCAGCAGCAATCCGGCCGTCGATACGCAGTATTTT
TRBD2	TRBJ2-3	.	TRBV6-6	CASWGRLAESTDAQYF	TGTGCCAGCTGGGGCCGACTAGCGGAGTCCACAGATGCGCAGTATTTT
.	TRBJ1-2	.	TRBV30	CAWSNEWSYGYTF	TGTGCCTGGAGTAATGAGTGGAGCTATGGCTACACCTTC
.	TRBJ2-1	once	TRBV13	CASSSPPPLRSSCNEQFF	TGTGCCAGCAGCTCCCCCCCTCCCCTTAGAAGCTCCTGCAATGAGCAGTTCTTC
.	TRBJ1-1	few	TRBV11-2	CASSPYQHGHLRFGGYEAFF	TGTGCCAGCAGCCCATATCAGCACGGACACCTTCGCTTTGGGGGCTATGAAGCTTTCTTT
.	TRBJ1-6	.	TRBV11-2	CVSSLEPRFPNSPLHF	TGTGTCAGCAGCTTAGAACCCCGGTTTCCTAATTCACCCCTCCACTTT
.	TRBJ2-3	.	TRBV5-6	CGSNQAPFSTDTQYF	TGTGGCAGCAACCAAGCCCCTTTTAGCACAGATACGCAGTATTTT
.	TRBJ2-1	.	TRBV6-1	CASRNRSMYNEQFF	TGTGCCAGCAGAAACAGGTCCATGTACAATGAGCAGTTCTTC
TRBD1	TRBJ2-7	many	TRBV29-1	CSAWTGGRYEQYF	TGCAGCGCCTGGACAGGGGGCAGGTACGAGCAGTACTTC
.	TRBJ1-2	.	TRBV29-1	CSDRVGEGYTF	TGCAGCGACAGGGTCGGGGAAGGCTACACCTTC
.	TRBJ2-5	.	TRBV4-2	CASSQAWQEVRETQYF	TGTGCCAGCAGCCAAGCCTGGCAGGAGGTCCGAGAGACCCAGTACTTC
TRBD1	TRBJ1-2	.	TRBV6-6	CASSRDRGLNYDYTF	TGTGCCAGCAGCCGAGACAGGGGACTAAACTATGATTACACCTTC
.	TRBJ2-1	.	TRBV11-3	CASRKWDNEQFF	TGTGCCAGCAGGAAGTGGGACAATGAGCAGTTCTTC
.	TRBJ2-3	many	TRBV5-4	CASSRTVLDTDTQYF	TGTGCCAGCAGCCGGACAGTTCTCGACACAGATACGCAGTATTTT
.	TRBJ1-4	few	TRBV19	CASKSPGRSSEKLFF	TGTGCCAGTAAATCCCCGGGACGCAGTTCTGAAAAACTGTTTTTT
.	TRBJ2-4	.	TRBV28	CASSWGRRKNIQYF	TGTGCCAGCAGTTGGGGCAGGCGCAAAAACATTCAGTACTTC
TRBD2	TRBJ2-1	few	TRBV28	CASSLQTSGRFEQFF	TGTGCCAGCAGTTTACAGACTAGCGGGAGGTTTGAGCAGTTCTTC